These 21 T cell receptor beta chains came from one sample sequenced in a study of blood T cell repertoires in COVID-19. Only in-frame clones appear in the TCRdb table, and some are missing; sequencing was by immunoSEQ multiplex PCR. The sample consists of over 200,000 clones, about 68% of them appearing once. The specimen was peripheral blood. These receptors were taken from an elderly woman with acute or convalescent COVID-19.

A few counts support this clone. V usage is TRBV18 and J usage is TRBJ2-7; TRBD1 aligns across 8 bases. CDR3 length equals 14 residues. After removal of 4 bases from V and 3 bases from J, the junction contained 5 bases not matched to a gene. Germline CDR1 and CDR2: KGHSH and LQKENI. The DNA of the CDR3 is TGTGCCAGCTCACGTACGACAGGGGACTACGAGCAGTACTTC. Residues: CASSRTTGDYEQYF.

The chain combines TRBV4-3 with TRBJ1-6, with D unclear. Germline CDR1 reads LGHNA; CDR2 reads YSLEER. The CDR3 has 14 amino acids. V lost 5 bases and J lost 3, with 8 bases in between. The CDR3 here is CASSVEGYNSPLHF. The DNA for the CDR3 is TGCGCCAGCAGCGTCGAGGGCTATAATTCACCCCTCCACTTT.

V usage is TRBV9 and J usage is TRBJ2-1, with 9 positions matching TRBD2. The CDR3 covers 17 residues. J was trimmed by 6 bases and V by 0 bases; bases with no gene match: 10. Germline loops: CDR1 SGDLS, CDR2 YYNGEE. DNA for the CDR3: TGTGCCAGCAGCGTAGTTAAGATGGGGACTAGCAGCAATGAGCAGTTCTTC. This gives the protein CASSVVKMGTSSNEQFF.

The CDR3 DNA is TGTGCCTGGAAACAACAGGGTCGGAACACTGAAGCTTTCTTT. It yields the protein CAWKQQGRNTEAFF. The rearrangement uses TRBV30 and TRBJ1-1, with D perhaps TRBD1 (6 bases). The V gene lost 4 bases and the J gene lost 1 base, with 13 bases spanning the gap. CDR1 and CDR2 (germline): GTSNPN, SVGIG (reference sequence). The CDR3 runs to 14 residues. The variable domain in full, completed from reference TRBV30 and TRBJ1-1, reads SQTIHQWPATLVQPVGSPLSLECTVEGTSNPNLYWYRQAAGRGLQLLFYSVGIGQISSEVPQNLSASRPQDRQFILSSKKLLLSDSGFYLCAWKQQGRNTEAFFGQGTRLTVV.

The CDR3 reads CASSQWDSPYGYTF. Here the CDR3 DNA reads TGCGCCAGCAGCCAGTGGGACAGCCCCTATGGCTACACCTTC. The chain combines TRBV4-1 with TRBJ1-2, with 7 bases fitting TRBD1. Germline V gene lookup returns CDR1 MGHRA and CDR2 YSYEKL. V was pared by 3 bases and J by 4 bases, with 5 bases of the junction left unmatched. This CDR3 has 14 amino acids.

This sequence joins TRBV19 and TRBJ1-6, with TRBD1 identical over 7 bases. Germline CDR1 and CDR2: LNHDA and SQIVND (reference sequence). This CDR3 is 14 amino acids long. V trimming: 10 bases; J trimming: 6 bases; junction bases outside the gene matches: 9. CDR3 in amino acids: CATNLNRGNSPLHF. The CDR3 DNA reads as TGTGCCACCAACTTGAACAGGGGTAATTCACCCCTCCACTTT. Full variable domain (remainder filled in from reference TRBV19 and TRBJ1-6): DGGITQSPKYLFRKEGQNVTLSCEQNLNHDAMYWYRQDPGQGLRLIYYSQIVNDFQKGDIAEGYSVSREKKESFPLTVTSAQKNPTAFYLCATNLNRGNSPLHFGNGTRLTVT.

This chain connects TRBV7-2 to TRBJ2-1, with TRBD2 identical over 12 bases. With V trimmed by 8 bases and J by 0 bases, 14 bases remained unmatched. CDR1 and CDR2 from the germline V gene are SGHTA and FQGNSA. The CDR3 has 19 amino acids. The CDR3 bases are TGTGCCAGCGCTCGGGAGGGTACTAGCGGGAGGACCTCCTACAATGAGCAGTTCTTC. Protein sequence: CASAREGTSGRTSYNEQFF.

V is TRBV6-2 or TRBV6-3 and J is TRBJ2-2, with D tentatively TRBD1 (6 bases). Germline-derived CDR1 and CDR2 are MNHEY and SVGEGT. V was pared by 0 bases and J by 1 base, with 18 bases between. The CDR3 has 19 residues. This chain's CDR3 is CASSYSIAGDFKNTGELFF. The CDR3 DNA follows: TGTGCCAGCAGTTACTCGATCGCAGGGGATTTCAAGAACACCGGGGAGCTGTTTTTT.

This clone was counted a few times. The chain is built from TRBV5-1 and TRBJ1-6, with TRBD1 matching over 8 bases. Germline CDR1 is SGHRS and CDR2 is YFSETQ. CDR3 length: 15 amino acids. V trimming: 0 bases; J trimming: 7 bases; junction bases outside the gene matches: 3. CDR3 nucleotides: TGCGCCAGCAGCTTGGGGACAGGGAAAAATTCACCCCTCCACTTT. It is translated as CASSLGTGKNSPLHF. Looking up the rest from reference TRBV5-1 and TRBJ1-6 gives the full variable domain: KAGVTQTPRYLIKTRGQQVTLSCSPISGHRSVSWYQQTPGQGLQFLFEYFSETQRNKGNFPGRFSGRQFSNSRSEMNVSTLELGDSALYLCASSLGTGKNSPLHFGNGTRLTVT.

The chain combines TRBV6-1 with TRBJ1-3; 10 bases are a match to TRBD1. CDR3 length equals 16 residues. V shed 0 bases and J 7 bases; nucleotides not matched to a gene: 6. Germline values: CDR1 MNHNS, CDR2 SASEGT. CDR3 residues: CASSEAWTGGVNTIYF. For the CDR3, the DNA is TGTGCCAGCAGTGAAGCCTGGACAGGGGGGGTTAACACCATATATTTT.

The rearrangement joins TRBV6-4 to TRBJ1-2, with TRBD1 matching over 9 bases. Per germline, CDR1 MRHNA and CDR2 SNTAGT. Germline trimming cut 5 bases from V and 7 bases from J; bases unmatched to any gene: 8. There are 14 residues in the CDR3. CDR3 residues: CASSPRGTGFGYTF. Here the CDR3 DNA reads TGTGCCAGCAGTCCCCGAGGGACAGGGTTTGGCTACACCTTC.

This clone was detected a few times. The genes are TRBV19 and TRBJ2-2, with TRBD1 identical over 9 bases. Looked up from germline, CDR1 is LNHDA and CDR2 is SQIVND (reference sequence). This CDR3 contains 15 residues. J was trimmed by 4 bases and V by 7 bases; bases with no gene match: 7. The CDR3 DNA sequence: TGTGCCAGTAACCCGGGACAGGGAAGCACCGGGGAGCTGTTTTTT. Its protein is CASNPGQGSTGELFF.

CDR3 loop: CASSQVFSSGSEQYF. The CDR3 nucleotides read TGTGCCAGCAGCCAAGTCTTTAGCAGCGGGAGCGAGCAGTACTTC. This chain uses TRBV14 with TRBJ2-7; 8 bases line up with TRBD2. Trimming cost V 1 base and J 6 bases; bases outside gene matches: 8. In germline, CDR1 is SGHDN, CDR2 FVKESK. The CDR3 has 15 amino acids.

V usage is TRBV4-1 and J usage is TRBJ1-2; D is unresolved. The CDR3 sequence is 14 residues long. The germline V gene encodes CDR1 MGHRA and CDR2 YSYEKL. V lost 0 bases, J lost 4 bases, and 9 bases lay in between. CDR3 in DNA: TGCGCCAGCAGCCAAGATTCGGGATTCTATGGCTACACCTTC. Translation: CASSQDSGFYGYTF.

DNA of the CDR3: TGTGCCAGCAGCTTGTCGGCTAGGAGCACAGATACGCAGTATTTT. This translates into CASSLSARSTDTQYF. The chain links TRBV5-4 to TRBJ2-3; no definite D call. Germline values: CDR1 SGHNT, CDR2 YYREEE (reference sequence). This CDR3 has 15 amino acids. Between the trimmed V and J ends, which lost 1 base and 0 bases, there was a span of 9 bases. Full variable domain (rest looked up from reference TRBV5-4 and TRBJ2-3): ETGVTQSPTHLIKTRGQQVTLRCSSQSGHNTVSWYQQALGQGPQFIFQYYREEENGRGNFPPRFSGLQFPNYSSELNVNALELDDSALYLCASSLSARSTDTQYFGPGTRLTVL.

This chain connects TRBV20-1 to TRBJ2-5; 8 nucleotides line up with TRBD2. Per germline, CDR1 DFQATT and CDR2 SNEGSKA (reference sequence). V lost 3 bases and J lost 4; bases outside the gene matches: 4. The CDR3 runs to 13 residues. CDR3 coding DNA: TGCAGTGCTAGTAGGGCGGGAGGAGAGACCCAGTACTTC. Protein sequence: CSASRAGGETQYF.

This clone was detected only a few times. Here the CDR3 reads CASSQSGTGFDTQYF. CDR3 DNA: TGTGCCAGCAGCCAGTCCGGGACAGGTTTTGATACGCAGTATTTT. This chain links TRBV2 with TRBJ2-3; TRBD1 matches at 8 bases. V shed 6 bases and J 6 bases; nucleotides not matched to a gene: 11. The CDR3 totals 15 residues. Per the germline V gene, CDR1 is SNHLY and CDR2 is FYNNEI.

The chain combines TRBV5-4 with TRBJ1-3, with 8 bases that match TRBD1. The V and J ends lost 2 bases and 4 bases, in that order; junction bases with no gene match: 17. This CDR3 has 19 amino acids. Germline V gene lookup returns CDR1 SGHNT and CDR2 YYREEE (reference sequence). This chain's CDR3 is CASSFSSGGVGRAGNTIYF. The DNA of the CDR3 is TGTGCCAGCAGCTTCTCCTCAGGGGGCGTCGGTAGGGCAGGAAACACCATATATTTT. The variable domain in full, with the rest retrieved from reference TRBV5-4 and TRBJ1-3, is ETGVTQSPTHLIKTRGQQVTLRCSSQSGHNTVSWYQQALGQGPQFIFQYYREEENGRGNFPPRFSGLQFPNYSSELNVNALELDDSALYLCASSFSSGGVGRAGNTIYFGEGSWLTVV.

The chain's CDR3 is CASSLDFGSQPQHF. The CDR3 nucleotides are TGCGCCAGCAGCTTGGATTTCGGGAGCCAGCCCCAGCATTTT. The chain uses TRBV5-1 and TRBJ1-5, with D uncertain. The ends were cut back, 0 bases at V and 7 bases at J, with 11 bases in the middle. The CDR3 totals 14 residues. Germline CDR1 reads SGHRS; CDR2 reads YFSETQ.

CDR3 residues: CASSQDGTSGSLIYNEQFF. The CDR3 nucleotides are TGCGCCAGCAGCCAAGATGGGACTAGCGGGAGCCTAATCTACAATGAGCAGTTCTTC. The chain employs TRBV4-1 and TRBJ2-1, with TRBD2 matching 14 bases. The germline CDR1 and CDR2 sequences are MGHRA and YSYEKL. V dropped 0 bases and J dropped 3; count of bases not matched to a gene: 7. There are 19 residues in the CDR3.

The chain carries TRBV18 and TRBJ2-2; the D gene is possibly TRBD1 (5 bases). CDR3 length: 14 residues. In germline, CDR1 is KGHSH, CDR2 LQKENI. The ends were cut back, 5 bases at V and 2 bases at J, with 9 bases in the middle. The CDR3 protein is CASSSDRNTGELFF. CDR3 bases: TGTGCCAGCTCATCAGACAGAAACACCGGGGAGCTGTTTTTT.